The next 22 T cell receptor beta chains were all read from a single sample in a study of control samples from healthy donors and cancer patients. Profiling relied on immunoSEQ multiplex PCR, and the TCRdb table lists in-frame clones only, not all of them. The table shows under 150,000 clones, with 89% occurring only once. The sample was blood. These receptors were obtained from a young man in good health.

The chain recombines TRBV19 with TRBJ1-1; D gene uncertain. V lost 3 bases, J lost 2 bases, and 7 bases lay in between. The CDR3 extends over 13 amino acids. CDR1 is LNHDA, CDR2 SQIVND, per germline (reference sequence). CDR3 in DNA: TGTGCCAGTAGTATTATAGCAAACACTGAAGCTTTCTTT. Translated, it gives CASSIIANTEAFF.

This clone came up once. V usage is TRBV30 and J usage is TRBJ1-2; D possibly corresponds to TRBD1 (6 bases). The CDR3 totals 13 residues. Trimming took 2 bases from V and 6 from J, leaving 13 bases between them. Germline lookup yields CDR1 GTSNPN and CDR2 SVGIG (reference sequence). The CDR3 sequence: CAWSPGGLDGYTF. The CDR3 nucleotides are TGTGCCTGGAGTCCCGGGGGCTTGGATGGCTACACCTTC.

The rearrangement links TRBV12-2 to TRBJ2-5. TRBV12-2 is classified as a pseudogene. This CDR3 has 10 amino acids. DNA of the CDR3: TGTGCAAGTCGGCCGTGGGCCCAGTACTTC. Residues: CASRPWAQYF.

This rearrangement joins TRBV11-2 to TRBJ2-7; 7 nucleotides align to TRBD1. The V and J ends lost 2 bases and 3 bases, in that order; junction bases with no gene match: 1. This CDR3 contains 13 residues. Germline assignment: CDR1 SGHAT and CDR2 FQNNGV. The CDR3 here is CASSLTGVYEQYF. Written as DNA, the CDR3 is TGTGCCAGCAGCTTAACAGGGGTCTACGAGCAGTACTTC.

Regarding this clone: This same CDR3 is encoded by further DNA sequences in the sample. The CDR3 DNA reads as TGTGCCAGCAGTCCCGGGGGGAATGGCTACACCTTC. Translation: CASSPGGNGYTF. The chain uses TRBV11-3 and TRBJ1-2; tentatively, D is TRBD1 (5 bases). CDR3 length equals 12 residues. Trimming took 6 bases from V and 6 from J, leaving 11 bases between them. Germline V gene sequence: CDR1 SGHNT, CDR2 YENEEA. The variable domain in full, with the rest retrieved from reference TRBV11-3 and TRBJ1-2, is EAGVVQSPRYKIIEKKQPVAFWCNPISGHNTLYWYLQNLGQGPELLIRYENEEAVDDSQLPKDRFSAERLKGVDSTLKIQPAELGDSAVYLCASSPGGNGYTFGSGTRLTVV.

A single count supports this clone. The chain employs TRBV20-1 and TRBJ2-5; 12 positions agree with TRBD2. Germline values: CDR1 DFQATT, CDR2 SNEGSKA (reference sequence). V lost 3 bases and J lost 5; bases outside the gene matches: 10. The CDR3 consists of 16 residues. The CDR3 loop is CSASGAGTSGRETQYF. The DNA of the CDR3 is TGCAGTGCTAGTGGTGCCGGGACTAGCGGGCGGGAGACCCAGTACTTC.

The genes are TRBV5-4 and TRBJ2-1; 10 bases line up with TRBD2. Per germline, CDR1 SGHNT and CDR2 YYREEE (reference sequence). This CDR3 region has 16 residues. With 0 bases clipped from V and 6 bases from J, the junction kept 6 bases outside the gene matches. CDR3 coding DNA: TGTGCCAGCAGCTTGGACCCTCAGCGGGGGGGCAATGAGCAGTTCTTC. Translation gives CASSLDPQRGGNEQFF.

V and J are TRBV19 and TRBJ1-3, with D maybe TRBD1 (6 bases). CDR3 size: 16 residues. CDR1 is LNHDA, CDR2 SQIVND, per germline (reference sequence). V gave up 2 bases and J gave up 0 bases, with 11 bases separating them. The CDR3 region has the DNA TGTGCCAGTAGTATATGGGACAAACACTCTGGAAACACCATATATTTT. Its protein product is CASSIWDKHSGNTIYF.

This chain connects TRBV3-1 (or the pseudogene TRBV3-2) to TRBJ1-2; 8 positions agree with TRBD1. This CDR3 is built from 14 residues. Germline V gene data show CDR1 as LGHDT and CDR2 as YNNKEL (reference sequence). After removal of 4 bases from V and 4 bases from J, the junction contained 5 bases not matched to a gene. The CDR3 loop is CASSPRDRFYGYTF. CDR3 DNA: TGTGCCAGCAGCCCCCGGGACAGGTTCTATGGCTACACCTTC.

V is TRBV10-3 and J is TRBJ2-2; 8 bases map to TRBD1. This CDR3 has 15 amino acids. Trimming at V came to 6 bases and at J to 7 bases, leaving 10 bases not matched to a gene. In germline, CDR1 is ENHRY, CDR2 SYGVKD. The CDR3 protein is CAISDLQGAVGELFF. DNA for the CDR3: TGTGCCATCAGCGACCTGCAGGGGGCAGTCGGGGAGCTGTTTTTT.

The chain is built from TRBV11-2 and TRBJ2-7; 7 bases map to TRBD2. Germline V gene lookup returns CDR1 SGHAT and CDR2 FQNNGV. With V trimmed by 5 bases and J by 5 bases, 9 bases remained unmatched. The CDR3 loop spans 14 amino acids. CDR3 sequence reads: CASSPRLASNEQYF. CDR3 in DNA: TGTGCCAGCAGCCCCAGACTAGCTTCCAACGAGCAGTACTTC.

J is TRBJ1-2 and V is TRBV11-2; D unresolved. Looked up from germline, CDR1 is SGHAT and CDR2 is FQNNGV. Trimming removed 5 bases at V and 8 bases at J, with 24 bases between. The CDR3 covers 16 residues. The CDR3 loop is CASSAAPTWVQEGYTF. The CDR3 nucleotides read TGTGCCAGCAGCGCAGCCCCAACGTGGGTCCAGGAGGGCTACACCTTC.

The rearrangement links TRBV7-8 to TRBJ2-5; 9 nucleotides line up with TRBD2. The CDR3 length is 16 residues. V dropped 1 base and J dropped 5; count of bases not matched to a gene: 8. Germline CDR1 and CDR2: SGHVS and FQNEAQ. The CDR3 is CASSLGPGLAGETQYF. As DNA, the CDR3 is TGTGCCAGCAGCTTAGGACCGGGACTAGCAGGCGAGACCCAGTACTTC.

The rearrangement links TRBV7-3 to TRBJ2-5; D uncertain. Germline V gene sequence: CDR1 SGHTA, CDR2 FQGTGA. The CDR3 loop spans 13 amino acids. Trimming shortened V by 5 bases and J by 0 bases, and 7 bases separated the two germline ends. The DNA for the CDR3 is TGTGCCAGCAGCCCAAGTTACCAAGAGACCCAGTACTTC. Encoded protein: CASSPSYQETQYF.

The chain carries TRBV4-1 and TRBJ1-1; 7 bases are a match to TRBD1. The germline V gene encodes CDR1 MGHRA and CDR2 YSYEKL. The CDR3 contains 13 residues. With 1 base clipped from V and 9 bases from J, the junction kept 5 bases outside the gene matches. The CDR3: CASSQGQGIQAFF. The CDR3 nucleotides are TGCGCCAGCAGCCAAGGACAGGGAATCCAAGCTTTCTTT.

The rearrangement uses TRBV27 and TRBJ2-5; TRBD2 agrees at 11 bases. CDR1 and CDR2 from the germline V gene are MNHEY and SMNVEV (reference sequence). The J segment lost 5 bases and the V segment lost 6 bases, leaving 5 bases of the junction unmatched. This CDR3 is 14 amino acids long. The CDR3 region has the DNA TGTGCCAGCAGACTAGCGGGAGCTGGGGAGACCCAGTACTTC. Translated: CASRLAGAGETQYF.

This clone has just one count. V is TRBV11-3 and J is TRBJ2-1; 8 positions match TRBD2. There are 19 residues in the CDR3. Looked up from germline, CDR1 is SGHNT and CDR2 is YENEEA. Trimming at V came to 4 bases and at J to 1 base, leaving 15 bases not matched to a gene. CDR3 protein: CASSWGLEVRGGSYNEQFF. Written as DNA, the CDR3 is TGTGCCAGCAGCTGGGGACTAGAAGTTAGAGGTGGGTCCTACAATGAGCAGTTCTTC.

The chain joins TRBV5-1 to TRBJ2-7; D possibly corresponds to TRBD2 (5 bases). Germline lookup yields CDR1 SGHRS and CDR2 YFSETQ. The CDR3 has 13 residues. Deletions cut 3 bases from V and 5 bases from J, with 12 bases between. Here the CDR3 reads CASSWVGENEQYF. CDR3 nucleotides: TGCGCCAGCAGCTGGGTGGGAGAGAACGAGCAGTACTTC.

The rearrangement links TRBV3-1 (or the pseudogene TRBV3-2) to TRBJ2-1, with D maybe TRBD1 (6 bases). The CDR3 loop spans 15 amino acids. CDR1 is LGHDT, CDR2 YNNKEL, per germline (reference sequence). V lost 4 bases and J 5 bases, leaving 15 bases between the germline ends. CDR3 DNA sequence: TGTGCCAGCAGCCTTCCGGGAACAGGGAACAATGAGCAGTTCTTC. Translated, it gives CASSLPGTGNNEQFF.

V and J are TRBV7-2 and TRBJ2-3; D gene ambiguous. Between the trimmed V and J ends, which lost 8 bases and 0 bases, there was a span of 15 bases. CDR3 length: 15 residues. Germline V CDR1 and CDR2: SGHTA, FQGNSA. The CDR3 loop reads CASGLPVASTDTQYF. CDR3 DNA: TGTGCCAGCGGTTTACCCGTTGCTAGCACAGATACGCAGTATTTT. Full variable domain (outside the CDR3, taken from reference TRBV7-2 and TRBJ2-3): GAGVSQSPSNKVTEKGKDVELRCDPISGHTALYWYRQSLGQGLEFLIYFQGNSAPDKSGLPSDRFSAERTGGSVSTLTIQRTQQEDSAVYLCASGLPVASTDTQYFGPGTRLTVL.

On this clone: Germline is not matched at one junction end, which may reflect a read error. The chain combines TRBV7-2 with TRBJ2-7; 7 bases are shared with TRBD1. The CDR3 consists of 14 residues. Germline V lookup: CDR1 SGHTA, CDR2 FQGNSA. In nucleotides, the CDR3 is TGTGCCAGCAGCACCGGGACAGTCTCCTCCGAGCAGTACTTC. It is translated as CASSTGTVSSEQYF. Together with reference TRBV7-2 and TRBJ2-7, the CDR3 gives the full variable domain: GAGVSQSPSNKVTEKGKDVELRCDPISGHTALYWYRQSLGQGLEFLIYFQGNSAPDKSGLPSDRFSAERTGGSVSTLTIQRTQQEDSAVYLCASSTGTVSSEQYFGPGTRLTVT.

The V gene is TRBV19, the J gene TRBJ1-2, with D unclear. The CDR3 is made up of 13 amino acids. Trimming removed 0 bases at V and 4 bases at J, with 6 bases between. The germline V gene has CDR1 LNHDA and CDR2 SQIVND (reference sequence). CDR3 loop: CASSIDLSYGYTF. The CDR3 DNA is TGTGCCAGTAGTATAGATCTCAGCTATGGCTACACCTTC.